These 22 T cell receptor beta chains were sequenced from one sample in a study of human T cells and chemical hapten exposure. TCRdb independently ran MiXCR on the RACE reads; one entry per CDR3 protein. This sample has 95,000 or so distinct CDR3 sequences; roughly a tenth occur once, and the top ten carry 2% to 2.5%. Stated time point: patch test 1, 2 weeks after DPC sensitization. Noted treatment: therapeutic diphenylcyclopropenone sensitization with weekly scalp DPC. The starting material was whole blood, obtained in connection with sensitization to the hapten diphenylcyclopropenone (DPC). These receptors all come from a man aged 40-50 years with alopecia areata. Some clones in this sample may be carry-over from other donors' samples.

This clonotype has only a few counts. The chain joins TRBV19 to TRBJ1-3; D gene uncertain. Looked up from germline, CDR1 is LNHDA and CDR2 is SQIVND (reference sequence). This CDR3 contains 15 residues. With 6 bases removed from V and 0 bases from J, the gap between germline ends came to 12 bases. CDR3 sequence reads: CASRTPAGSGNTIYF. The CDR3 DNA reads TGTGCCAGTAGGACCCCGGCGGGCTCTGGAAACACCATATATTTT.

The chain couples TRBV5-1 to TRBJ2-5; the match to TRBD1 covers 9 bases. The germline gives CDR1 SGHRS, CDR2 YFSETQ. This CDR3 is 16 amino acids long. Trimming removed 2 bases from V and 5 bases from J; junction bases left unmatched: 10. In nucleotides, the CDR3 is TGCGCCAGCAGCTTAACCGGGACAGGGTGGGATGAGACCCAGTACTTC. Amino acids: CASSLTGTGWDETQYF.

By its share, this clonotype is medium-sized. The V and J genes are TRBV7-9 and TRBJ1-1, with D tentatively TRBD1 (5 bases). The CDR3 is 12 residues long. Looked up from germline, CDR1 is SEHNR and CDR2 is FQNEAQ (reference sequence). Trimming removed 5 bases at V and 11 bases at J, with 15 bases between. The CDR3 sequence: CASSPQGRRAFF. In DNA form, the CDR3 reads TGTGCCAGCAGCCCTCAGGGCCGGAGGGCTTTCTTT.

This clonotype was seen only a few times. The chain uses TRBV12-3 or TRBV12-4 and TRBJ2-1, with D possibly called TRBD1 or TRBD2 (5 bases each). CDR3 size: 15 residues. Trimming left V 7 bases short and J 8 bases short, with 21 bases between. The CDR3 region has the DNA TGTGCCAGCACCTCCGGGACCACCCCCACACATGAGCAGTTCTTC. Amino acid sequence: CASTSGTTPTHEQFF.

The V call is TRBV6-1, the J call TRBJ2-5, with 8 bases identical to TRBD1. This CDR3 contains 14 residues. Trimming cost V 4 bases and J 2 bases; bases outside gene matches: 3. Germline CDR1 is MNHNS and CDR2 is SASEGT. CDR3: CASSVGTGQETQYF. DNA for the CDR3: TGTGCCAGCAGTGTGGGGACAGGTCAAGAGACCCAGTACTTC.

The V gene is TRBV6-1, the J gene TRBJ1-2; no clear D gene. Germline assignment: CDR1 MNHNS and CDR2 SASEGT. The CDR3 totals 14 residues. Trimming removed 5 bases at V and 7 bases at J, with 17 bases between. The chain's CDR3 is CASSSQAGAAGYTF. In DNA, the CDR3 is TGTGCCAGCAGTTCCCAAGCGGGTGCGGCTGGCTACACCTTC.

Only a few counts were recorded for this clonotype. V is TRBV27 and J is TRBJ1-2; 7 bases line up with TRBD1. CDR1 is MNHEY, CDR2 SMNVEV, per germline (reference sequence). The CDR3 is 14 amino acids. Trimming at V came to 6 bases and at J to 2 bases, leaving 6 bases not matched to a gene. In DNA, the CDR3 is TGTGCCAGCAGGCCAGGGGGGCCAAACTATGGCTACACCTTC. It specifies CASRPGGPNYGYTF.

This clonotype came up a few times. CDR3 protein: CASSQGLGGDTQYF. CDR3 DNA: TGCGCCAGCAGCCAAGGGTTGGGCGGGGATACGCAGTATTTT. The chain recombines TRBV4-1 with TRBJ2-3; tentatively, D is TRBD2 (5 bases). CDR1 and CDR2 from the germline V gene are MGHRA and YSYEKL. This CDR3 has 14 amino acids. V was cut by 1 base and J by 6 bases, with 11 bases left in between.

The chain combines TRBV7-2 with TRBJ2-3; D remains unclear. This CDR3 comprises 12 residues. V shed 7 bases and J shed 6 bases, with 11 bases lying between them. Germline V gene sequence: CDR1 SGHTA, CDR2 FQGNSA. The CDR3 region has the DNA TGTGCCAGCACCCGTATGAGGGATACGCAGTATTTT. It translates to CASTRMRDTQYF.

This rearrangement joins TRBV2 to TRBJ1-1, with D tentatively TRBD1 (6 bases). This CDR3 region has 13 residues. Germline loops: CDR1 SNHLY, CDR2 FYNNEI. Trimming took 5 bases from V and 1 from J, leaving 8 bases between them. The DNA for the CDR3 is TGTGCCAGCAGTACAGGGTCGAACACTGAAGCTTTCTTT. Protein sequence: CASSTGSNTEAFF.

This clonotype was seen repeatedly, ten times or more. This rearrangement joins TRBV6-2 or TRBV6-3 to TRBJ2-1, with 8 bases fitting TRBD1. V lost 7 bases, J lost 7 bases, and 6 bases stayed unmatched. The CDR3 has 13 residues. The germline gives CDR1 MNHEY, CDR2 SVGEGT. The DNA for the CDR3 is TGTGCCAGCAACGACAGGGGTAGGAATGAGCAGTTCTTC. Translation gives CASNDRGRNEQFF.

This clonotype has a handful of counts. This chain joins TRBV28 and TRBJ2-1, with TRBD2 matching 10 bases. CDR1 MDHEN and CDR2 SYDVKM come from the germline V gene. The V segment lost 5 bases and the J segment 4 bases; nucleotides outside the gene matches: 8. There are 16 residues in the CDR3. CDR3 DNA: TGTGCCAGCAGTACTACTAGCGGGAAGGATTACAATGAGCAGTTCTTC. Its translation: CASSTTSGKDYNEQFF.

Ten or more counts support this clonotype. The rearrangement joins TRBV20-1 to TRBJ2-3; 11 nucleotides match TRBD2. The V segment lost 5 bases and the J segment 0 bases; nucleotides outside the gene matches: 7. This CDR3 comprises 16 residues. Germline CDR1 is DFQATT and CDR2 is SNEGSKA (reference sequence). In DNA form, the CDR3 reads TGCAGTGCTGAAGGGACTAGCGGATCTAGCACAGATACGCAGTATTTT. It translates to CSAEGTSGSSTDTQYF.

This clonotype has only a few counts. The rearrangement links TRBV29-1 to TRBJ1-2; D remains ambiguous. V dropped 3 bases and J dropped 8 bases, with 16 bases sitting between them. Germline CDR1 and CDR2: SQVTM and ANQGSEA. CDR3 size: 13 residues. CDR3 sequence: CSVDIGLGSGYTF. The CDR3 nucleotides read TGCAGCGTTGATATAGGACTGGGGTCCGGCTACACCTTC.

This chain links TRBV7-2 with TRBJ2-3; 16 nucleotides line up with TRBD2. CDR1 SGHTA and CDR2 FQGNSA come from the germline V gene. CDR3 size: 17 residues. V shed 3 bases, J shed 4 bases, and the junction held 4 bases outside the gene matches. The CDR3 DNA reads TGTGCCAGCAGCTTGGGACTAGCGGGAGGGGTGTCAGATACGCAGTATTTT. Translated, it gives CASSLGLAGGVSDTQYF.

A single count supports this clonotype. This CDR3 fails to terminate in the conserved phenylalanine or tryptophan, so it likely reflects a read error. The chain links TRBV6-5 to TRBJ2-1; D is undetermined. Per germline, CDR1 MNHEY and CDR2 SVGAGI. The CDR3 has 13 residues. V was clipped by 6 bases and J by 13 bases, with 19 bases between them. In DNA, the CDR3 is TGTGCCAGCAGGGATGACGTTATGCAGGTACAGTTCTCC. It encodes CASRDDVMQVQFS.

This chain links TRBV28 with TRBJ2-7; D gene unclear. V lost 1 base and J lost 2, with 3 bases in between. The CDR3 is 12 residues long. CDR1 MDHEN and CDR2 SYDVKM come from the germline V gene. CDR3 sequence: CASSLSPYEQYF. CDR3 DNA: TGTGCCAGCAGTTTATCCCCCTACGAGCAGTACTTC.

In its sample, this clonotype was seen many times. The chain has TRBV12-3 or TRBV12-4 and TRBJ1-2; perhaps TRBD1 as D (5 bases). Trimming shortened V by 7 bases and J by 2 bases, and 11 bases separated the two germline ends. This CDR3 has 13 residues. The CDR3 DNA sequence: TGTGCCAGCAATAAGGGGACGAACTATGGCTACACCTTC. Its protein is CASNKGTNYGYTF.

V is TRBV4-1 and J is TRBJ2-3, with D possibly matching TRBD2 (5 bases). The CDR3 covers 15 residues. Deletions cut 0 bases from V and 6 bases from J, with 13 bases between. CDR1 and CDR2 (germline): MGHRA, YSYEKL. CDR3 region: CASSQDRGSLDTQYF. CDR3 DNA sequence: TGCGCCAGCAGCCAAGACCGTGGGAGTCTGGATACGCAGTATTTT.

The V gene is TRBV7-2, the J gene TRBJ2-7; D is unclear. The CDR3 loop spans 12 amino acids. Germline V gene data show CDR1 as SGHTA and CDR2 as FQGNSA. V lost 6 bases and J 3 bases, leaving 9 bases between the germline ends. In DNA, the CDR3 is TGTGCCAGCAGTCCGAACTTCTACGAGCAGTACTTC. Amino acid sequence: CASSPNFYEQYF.

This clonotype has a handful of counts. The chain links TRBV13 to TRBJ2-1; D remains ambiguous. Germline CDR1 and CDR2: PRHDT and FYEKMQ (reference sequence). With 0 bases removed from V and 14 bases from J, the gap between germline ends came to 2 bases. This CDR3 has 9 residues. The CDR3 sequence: CASSLGKFF. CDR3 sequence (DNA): TGTGCCAGCAGCTTAGGAAAGTTCTTC.

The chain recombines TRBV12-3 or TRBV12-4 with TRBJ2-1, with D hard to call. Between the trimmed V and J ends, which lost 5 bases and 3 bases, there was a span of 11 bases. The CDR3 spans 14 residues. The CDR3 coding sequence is TGTGCCAGCAGTGAAACGTGGGACTACAATGAGCAGTTCTTC. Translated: CASSETWDYNEQFF.